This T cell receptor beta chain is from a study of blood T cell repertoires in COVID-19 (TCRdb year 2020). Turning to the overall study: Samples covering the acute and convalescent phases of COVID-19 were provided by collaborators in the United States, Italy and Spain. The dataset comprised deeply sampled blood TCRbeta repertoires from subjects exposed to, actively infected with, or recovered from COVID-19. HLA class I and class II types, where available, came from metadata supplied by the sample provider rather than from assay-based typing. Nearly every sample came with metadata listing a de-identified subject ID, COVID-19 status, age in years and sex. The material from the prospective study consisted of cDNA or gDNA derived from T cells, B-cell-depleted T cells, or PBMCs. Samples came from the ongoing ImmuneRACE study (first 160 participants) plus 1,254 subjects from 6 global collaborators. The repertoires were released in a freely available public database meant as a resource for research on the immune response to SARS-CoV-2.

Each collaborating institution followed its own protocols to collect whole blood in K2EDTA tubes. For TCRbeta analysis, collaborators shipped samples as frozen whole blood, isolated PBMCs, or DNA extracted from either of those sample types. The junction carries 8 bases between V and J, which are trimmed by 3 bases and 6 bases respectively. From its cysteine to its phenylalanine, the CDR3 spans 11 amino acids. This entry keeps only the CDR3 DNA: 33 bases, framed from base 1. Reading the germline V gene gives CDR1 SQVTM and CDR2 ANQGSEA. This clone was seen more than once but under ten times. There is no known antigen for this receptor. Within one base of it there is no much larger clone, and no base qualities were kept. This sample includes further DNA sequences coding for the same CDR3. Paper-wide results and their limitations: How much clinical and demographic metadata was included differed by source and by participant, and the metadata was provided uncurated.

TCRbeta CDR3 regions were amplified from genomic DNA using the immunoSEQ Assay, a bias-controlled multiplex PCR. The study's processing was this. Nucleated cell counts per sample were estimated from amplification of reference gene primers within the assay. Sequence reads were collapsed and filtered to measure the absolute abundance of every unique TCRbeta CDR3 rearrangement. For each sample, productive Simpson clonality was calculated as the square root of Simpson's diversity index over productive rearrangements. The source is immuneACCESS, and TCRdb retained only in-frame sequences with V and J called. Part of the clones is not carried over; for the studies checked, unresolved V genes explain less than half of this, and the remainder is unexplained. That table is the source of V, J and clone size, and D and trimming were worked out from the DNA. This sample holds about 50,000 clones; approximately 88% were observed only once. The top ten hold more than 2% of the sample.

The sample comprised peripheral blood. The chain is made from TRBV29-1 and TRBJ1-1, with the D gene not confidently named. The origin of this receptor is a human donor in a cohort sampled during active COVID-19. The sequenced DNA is TGCAGCGTTGACAGGTTTCCTGAAGCTTTCTTT. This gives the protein CSVDRFPEAFF.